The rows below give T cell receptor beta chains drawn from one sample of a study of blood T cell repertoires in COVID-19. Measured with immunoSEQ multiplex PCR; TCRdb has only the in-frame clones, and not every one. The table shows fewer than 95,000 clones, with 80% to 90% occurring only once. Sequenced sample: peripheral blood. These receptors were taken from a man aged 45-60 years with active or convalescent COVID-19. The CDR3 runs from the conserved cysteine through the conserved F or W. The D gene is left open where the match is weak. Clone size is not always given. Where it is, it says once, few, many or a class for expanded clones.

D	V	J	size	length	DNA	CDR3
TRBD2	TRBV13	TRBJ2-7	.	16	TGTACCAGCAGCACCAGACTAGCGGGAGCCTCCTACGAGCAGTACTTC	CTSSTRLAGASYEQYF
TRBD2	TRBV25-1	TRBJ2-5	.	15	TGTGCCAGCAGTGAGACTGGACTAGCGGTAGAGACCCAGTACTTC	CASSETGLAVETQYF
.	TRBV27	TRBJ1-1	.	13	TGTGCCAGCAGTTTATCGGGCCGCTCTGAAGCTTTCTTT	CASSLSGRSEAFF
.	TRBV5-1	TRBJ1-1	.	14	TGCGCCAGCAGCTCCTCAAACGGGAAGACTGAAGCTTTCTTT	CASSSSNGKTEAFF
TRBD1	TRBV4-2	TRBJ2-1	once	19	TGTGCCAGCAGCCAAGATGTGCCCCGGACAGGGATCTCCTACAATGAGCAGTTCTTC	CASSQDVPRTGISYNEQFF
TRBD1	TRBV6-2/TRBV6-3	TRBJ2-3	.	16	TGTGCCAGCAGTCCCCGGACAGGCGCGCCGGTCGTTACGCAGTATTTT	CASSPRTGAPVVTQYF
.	TRBV7-2	TRBJ2-1	.	16	TGTGCCAGCAGCTTAGCGGGGGGGCACTCCTACAATGAGCAGTTCTTC	CASSLAGGHSYNEQFF
TRBD1	TRBV10-3	TRBJ1-1	.	13	TGTGCAACTGGGGACAGGGGGAATACTGAAGCTTTCTTT	CATGDRGNTEAFF
TRBD1	TRBV19	TRBJ1-1	.	13	TGTGCCAGTAGTGAGGGGGCAATCACTGAAGCTTTCTTT	CASSEGAITEAFF
TRBD2	TRBV5-1	TRBJ2-3	.	18	TGCGCCAGCAGCTCGGGAAGGACTAGCGGGACTAGCACAGATACGCAGTATTTT	CASSSGRTSGTSTDTQYF
.	TRBV7-2	TRBJ2-1	.	12	TGTGCCAGCAGCCTAGCCTCCAATGAGCAGTTCTTC	CASSLASNEQFF
.	TRBV19	TRBJ1-5	.	15	TGTGCCAGTAGTATAGATCACAGGGGCAATCAGCCCCAGCATTTT	CASSIDHRGNQPQHF
.	TRBV11-2	TRBJ2-7	.	14	TGTGCCAGCACCCTCGGGGTGTTTCTAGACGAGCAGTACTTC	CASTLGVFLDEQYF
TRBD1	TRBV6-5	TRBJ2-2	.	14	TGTGCCAGCATTCGGACAGGAGACACCGGGGAGCTGTTTTTT	CASIRTGDTGELFF
.	TRBV30	TRBJ2-5	.	13	TGTGCCTGGAGCCGGGGGAACGATGAGACCCAGTACTTC	CAWSRGNDETQYF
TRBD1	TRBV2	TRBJ1-6	.	15	TGTGCCAGCAGTTCTGGACAGGGGTCTAATTCACCCCTCCACTTT	CASSSGQGSNSPLHF
TRBD1	TRBV6-2/TRBV6-3	TRBJ1-1	.	17	TGTGCCAGCAGTTACAACCGGAGGACAGGGTCCAGGACTGAAGCTTTCTTT	CASSYNRRTGSRTEAFF
TRBD1	TRBV29-1	TRBJ1-1	.	12	TGCAGCGCCAGACAGGGGAACACTGAAGCTTTCTTT	CSARQGNTEAFF
.	TRBV30	TRBJ1-2	few	15	TGTGCCTGGAGTGTAGGGCGACAGCTGAACTATGGCTACACCTTC	CAWSVGRQLNYGYTF
TRBD1	TRBV6-6	TRBJ2-7	.	14	TGTGCCAGCAGCGCCCCAGGGGGCGGTGGCGAGCAGTACTTC	CASSAPGGGGEQYF
TRBD1	TRBV6-2/TRBV6-3	TRBJ2-1	.	15	TGTGCCAGCAGTGCCCTATCGACAGGGGCATCTCCCCAGTTCTTC	CASSALSTGASPQFF
.	TRBV24-1	TRBJ2-1	.	16	TGTGCCACCAGTGAGGCGGTTGCGGGGAATCGGAATGAGCAGTTCTTC	CATSEAVAGNRNEQFF
.	TRBV18	TRBJ1-1	.	13	TGTGCCAGCTCATCGACAGGGAACACTGAAGCTTTCTTT	CASSSTGNTEAFF
TRBD2	TRBV18	TRBJ2-7	.	15	TGTGCCAGCTCACCACTTCTAGCGGCCTCCTACGAGCAGTACTTC	CASSPLLAASYEQYF
TRBD1	TRBV10-1	TRBJ1-1	.	14	TGCGCCAGCACTCTCACTGACAGGGGCACTGAAGCTTTCTTT	CASTLTDRGTEAFF
.	TRBV14	TRBJ2-7	.	13	TGTGCCAGCAGCCAAGACAGTTCCTACGAGCAGTACTTC	CASSQDSSYEQYF
TRBD2	TRBV19	TRBJ2-3	.	15	TGTGCCAGTAGTATAGGTAGCGGGGGGGCCGGTACGCAGTATTTT	CASSIGSGGAGTQYF
.	TRBV18	TRBJ1-3	.	16	TGTGCCAGCTCACCAAGGGGGTCCCCCTCTGGAAACACCATATATTTT	CASSPRGSPSGNTIYF
TRBD1	TRBV5-6	TRBJ1-2	.	11	TGTGCCAGCAGCGGGACAGCACGCTACACCTTC	CASSGTARYTF
TRBD1	TRBV5-1	TRBJ2-3	.	15	TGCGCCAGCAGCACAGGACAGGGGGGCACAGATACGCAGTATTTT	CASSTGQGGTDTQYF
.	TRBV24-1	TRBJ2-1	.	12	TGTGCCACCAGTGATTTGCCTGATGAGCAGTTCTTC	CATSDLPDEQFF
.	TRBV19	TRBJ2-3	.	11	TGTGCCAGTAGGGACCGGGGGTCGCAGTATTTT	CASRDRGSQYF
.	TRBV5-1	TRBJ1-1	.	14	TGCGCCAGCAGCCGCGGCTCAGCTAACACTGAAGCTTTCTTT	CASSRGSANTEAFF
.	TRBV5-1	TRBJ1-4	.	16	TGCGCCAGCAGCTTGGAGGCTTGGCAGGGAGGTGAAAAACTGTTTTTT	CASSLEAWQGGEKLFF
.	TRBV28	TRBJ2-1	.	16	TGTGCCAGCAGTTTTATAGAACAGGAATCTTACAATGAGCAGTTCTTC	CASSFIEQESYNEQFF
TRBD1	TRBV28	TRBJ2-2	once	14	TGTGCCAGTAACAGGGGCCCCGACACCGGGGAGCTGTTTTTT	CASNRGPDTGELFF
TRBD1	TRBV18	TRBJ1-4	.	15	TGTGCCAGCTCACCCCAGACAGGGACTAATGAAAAACTGTTTTTT	CASSPQTGTNEKLFF
TRBD2	TRBV19	TRBJ2-5	.	15	TGTGCCTCGAGCCGGACTAGCGGGGTTGGAGAGACCCAGTACTTC	CASSRTSGVGETQYF
TRBD1	TRBV6-6	TRBJ1-2	few	13	TGTGCCAGCAGCCGGACAGGGTCCTATGGCTACACCTTC	CASSRTGSYGYTF
TRBD1	TRBV23-1	TRBJ1-6	.	17	TGCGCCAGCAGTCCTGAGGCCGGGACGGGGGACAGTTCACCCCTCCACTTT	CASSPEAGTGDSSPLHF
TRBD2	TRBV7-9	TRBJ2-2	few	16	TGTGCCAGCAGCTTAGATAGCGGGAGATACACCGGGGAGCTGTTTTTT	CASSLDSGRYTGELFF
.	TRBV20-1	TRBJ2-7	.	10	TGCAGTGCGGACAGAGGCGAGCAGTACTTC	CSADRGEQYF
TRBD1	TRBV18	TRBJ1-6	.	14	TGTGCCAGCTCACCGGACAGGGGAACTTCACCCCTCCACTTT	CASSPDRGTSPLHF